Each of the 16 T cell receptor beta chains below was sequenced from the same sample in a study of T-cell memory formation after mild COVID-19. TCRdb reanalysed the 5' RACE reads using MiXCR and keeps one entry per CDR3 protein. The sample includes about 100,000 distinct CDR3 sequences, roughly 11% seen only once; the top ten take about 40%. Source material: PBMCs or a T cell subset sorted from them (not recorded which). The receptors were gathered from a man between 18 and 29 years old who had mild COVID-19 (a few samples of this study predate the infection). Cell type and time point are not known.

CDR3 sequence: CASRSLADSSYEQYV. CDR3 nucleotide sequence: TGTGCCAGCAGATCACTAGCGGACTCCTCCTACGAGCAGTACGTC. This chain links TRBV6-2 or TRBV6-3 with TRBJ2-7, with 8 bases that match TRBD2. Per germline, CDR1 MNHEY and CDR2 SVGEGT. The CDR3 contains 15 residues. V trimming: 6 bases; J trimming: 0 bases; junction bases outside the gene matches: 7.

This clonotype was picked up a small number of times. The chain recombines TRBV2 with TRBJ1-2; TRBD1 agrees at 7 bases. The V and J ends lost 6 bases and 4 bases, in that order; junction bases with no gene match: 8. The CDR3 is 14 residues long. Germline-derived CDR1 and CDR2 are SNHLY and FYNNEI. Here the CDR3 DNA reads TGTGCCAGCAGCGGGAGGGGGCGAATCTATGGCTACACCTTC. Amino acids: CASSGRGRIYGYTF.

This clonotype was seen a handful of times. The chain joins TRBV3-1 to TRBJ2-1, with 10 bases identical to TRBD2. This CDR3 has 15 amino acids. Germline CDR1 reads LGHDT; CDR2 reads YNNKEL (reference sequence). Trimming removed 0 bases from V and 7 bases from J; junction bases left unmatched: 3. CDR3 residues: CASSQDPSGGNEQFF. Written as DNA, the CDR3 is TGTGCCAGCAGCCAAGATCCTAGCGGGGGTAATGAGCAGTTCTTC.

This sequence joins TRBV10-2 and TRBJ2-5; TRBD1 aligns across 9 bases. Germline CDR1 and CDR2: WSHSY and SAAADI. The CDR3 has 14 amino acids. The V and J ends lost 8 bases and 6 bases, in that order; junction bases with no gene match: 10. CDR3 loop: CASGGQGVWQTQYF. In nucleotides, the CDR3 is TGCGCCAGCGGGGGACAGGGCGTTTGGCAGACCCAGTACTTC.

This chain connects TRBV4-3 to TRBJ2-5, with D unresolved. The ends were cut back, 1 base at V and 3 bases at J, with 12 bases in the middle. CDR3 size: 15 residues. Germline V gene lookup returns CDR1 LGHNA and CDR2 YSLEER. CDR3 region: CASSQGWGNEETQYF. CDR3 in DNA: TGCGCCAGCAGCCAAGGATGGGGTAATGAAGAGACCCAGTACTTC.

This clonotype showed up just a few times. J is TRBJ2-5 and V is TRBV6-2 or TRBV6-3; tentative D call: TRBD2 (5 bases). The germline V gene encodes CDR1 MNHEY and CDR2 SVGEGT. The CDR3 sequence is 14 residues long. V was cut by 2 bases and J by 2 bases, with 9 bases left in between. CDR3 sequence reads: CASSYGGSQETQYF. CDR3 bases: TGTGCCAGCAGTTACGGAGGCAGTCAAGAGACCCAGTACTTC.

This clonotype was seen more than once but under ten times. The CDR3, as DNA: TGTGCCAGCAGCTTCAAGCAGAGAAATACGCAGTATTTT. This gives the protein CASSFKQRNTQYF. The chain employs TRBV5-6 and TRBJ2-3; D not resolved. The CDR3 is 13 residues long. V lost 2 bases to trimming and J lost 7 bases, with 11 bases between them. The germline gives CDR1 SGHDT, CDR2 YYEEEE.

The rearrangement links TRBV30 to TRBJ2-7; 8 positions match TRBD2. V dropped 0 bases and J dropped 13; count of bases not matched to a gene: 11. Germline loops: CDR1 GTSNPN, CDR2 SVGIG (reference sequence). The CDR3 runs 13 residues. CDR3 loop: CAWSVSGGALSYF. CDR3 DNA sequence: TGTGCCTGGAGTGTTTCCGGGGGGGCGTTGAGTTACTTC.

CDR3 protein: CSVANFGNEQFF. The CDR3 coding sequence is TGCAGCGTTGCTAACTTCGGCAATGAGCAGTTCTTC. The chain joins TRBV29-1 to TRBJ2-1; no clear D. V was cut by 4 bases and J by 6 bases, with 10 bases left in between. The length of the CDR3 is 12 residues. Looked up from germline, CDR1 is SQVTM and CDR2 is ANQGSEA.

The V and J genes are TRBV9 and TRBJ2-3, with D uncertain. Germline loops: CDR1 SGDLS, CDR2 YYNGEE. V was clipped by 0 bases and J by 1 base, with 12 bases between them. The CDR3 length is 16 residues. The CDR3, as DNA: TGTGCCAGCAGCGTAGATAAGGCAAGGGGCACAGATACGCAGTATTTT. Protein product: CASSVDKARGTDTQYF.

This clonotype was counted ten times or more. The chain couples TRBV7-9 to TRBJ1-2; D remains unclear. This CDR3 has 15 residues. V lost 4 bases to trimming and J lost 3 bases, with 15 bases between them. Germline loops: CDR1 SEHNR, CDR2 FQNEAQ (reference sequence). The CDR3 reads CASSSAMVYDYGYTF. As DNA, the CDR3 is TGTGCCAGCAGCTCCGCGATGGTATACGACTATGGCTACACCTTC.

The CDR3 sequence: CSVDRGDNEQFF. For the CDR3, the DNA is TGCAGCGTCGACAGGGGCGACAATGAGCAGTTCTTC. The chain couples TRBV29-1 to TRBJ2-1; 8 bases match TRBD1. The V gene's germline CDR1 is SQVTM and CDR2 ANQGSEA. The CDR3 consists of 12 residues. V shed 6 bases, J shed 5 bases, and the junction held 3 bases outside the gene matches.

A few counts support this clonotype. At one boundary the junction diverges from the germline segment, which might be a read error. J is TRBJ2-1 and V is TRBV7-9; D gene ambiguous. The CDR3 has 13 residues. CDR1 SEHNR and CDR2 FQNEAQ come from the germline V gene (reference sequence). The CDR3 loop reads CASSLGGYYEQFF. Written as DNA, the CDR3 is TGTGCCAGCAGCTTAGGTGGCTACTATGAGCAGTTCTTC.

The table lists this clonotype with many counts. The chain links TRBV29-1 to TRBJ2-1; D may be TRBD1 (5 bases). V was pared by 5 bases and J by 5 bases, with 10 bases between. Germline V gene data show CDR1 as SQVTM and CDR2 as ANQGSEA. This CDR3 comprises 12 residues. The CDR3 DNA reads TGCAGCGTTTTTGTGGACAACAATGAGCAGTTCTTC. Translation gives CSVFVDNNEQFF.

This clonotype occurred a few times. This chain links TRBV27 with TRBJ2-3; TRBD2 matches at 7 bases. CDR3 length: 18 residues. Germline V gene lookup returns CDR1 MNHEY and CDR2 SMNVEV (reference sequence). J was trimmed by 6 bases and V by 3 bases; bases with no gene match: 18. The CDR3 bases are TGTGCCAGCAGTTTCGGTGTAAGCGGGACTGGCCCCCAGGATACGCAGTATTTT. Its protein product is CASSFGVSGTGPQDTQYF.

Many counts were recorded for this clonotype. The chain joins TRBV5-1 to TRBJ2-2; maybe TRBD1 (5 bases). CDR3 length: 14 residues. Trimming removed 0 bases at V and 6 bases at J, with 9 bases between. The germline gives CDR1 SGHRS, CDR2 YFSETQ. In DNA, the CDR3 is TGCGCCAGCAGCTTGGCCGTGGGGCCCGGGGAGCTGTTTTTT. It specifies CASSLAVGPGELFF.